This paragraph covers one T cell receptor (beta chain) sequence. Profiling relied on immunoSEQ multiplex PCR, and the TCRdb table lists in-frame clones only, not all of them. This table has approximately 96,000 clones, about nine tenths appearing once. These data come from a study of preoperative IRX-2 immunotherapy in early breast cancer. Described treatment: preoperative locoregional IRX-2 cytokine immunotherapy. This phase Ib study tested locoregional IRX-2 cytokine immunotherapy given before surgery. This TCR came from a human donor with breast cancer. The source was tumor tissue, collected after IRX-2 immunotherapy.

The CDR3 is CASSGTGPYGYTF. In DNA form, the CDR3 reads TGTGCCAGCAGCGGGACAGGGCCCTATGGCTACACCTTC. The chain employs TRBV6-8 and TRBJ1-2; 9 positions match TRBD1. The CDR3 spans 13 residues. Per germline, CDR1 MNHGY and CDR2 SAAAGT. With 6 bases clipped from V and 4 bases from J, the junction kept 3 bases outside the gene matches.